This TCR beta chain was captured by sequencing in a study of CD8 T cells in ankylosing spondylitis. The CDR3 has 15 amino acids. Trimming removed 2 bases from V and 4 bases from J; junction bases left unmatched: 10. CDR1 and CDR2 from the germline V gene are DFQATT and SNEGSKA (reference sequence). It was by quantitative 5'-RACE with molecular barcodes that TCR beta libraries were made. In TCRdb, the 5' RACE reads were re-called with MiXCR into one record per CDR3 protein. Among under 250,000 distinct CDR3 sequences listed, 7% to 10% were seen once. This clonotype was recorded many times. Its target is not known. Regarding the study as a whole: Apparently characteristic of ankylosing spondylitis blood was a TCR beta motif (fewer than ten highly homologous variants). Certain motif variants had earlier appeared in reactive arthritis synovial fluid and blood. Reports say disease-linked clones showed up significantly more in matched ankylosing spondylitis synovial fluid.

The chain recombines TRBV20-1 with TRBJ1-1, with 7 bases lining up with TRBD1. The sequenced sample was blood, either unsorted or a sorted T cell fraction (not recorded which). This clonotype originated in a female donor with ankylosing spondylitis or in good health (not recorded which). The CDR3 loop is CSARTPPTGATEAFF. The CDR3 DNA reads TGCAGTGCTAGAACCCCTCCTACAGGGGCCACTGAAGCTTTCTTT.